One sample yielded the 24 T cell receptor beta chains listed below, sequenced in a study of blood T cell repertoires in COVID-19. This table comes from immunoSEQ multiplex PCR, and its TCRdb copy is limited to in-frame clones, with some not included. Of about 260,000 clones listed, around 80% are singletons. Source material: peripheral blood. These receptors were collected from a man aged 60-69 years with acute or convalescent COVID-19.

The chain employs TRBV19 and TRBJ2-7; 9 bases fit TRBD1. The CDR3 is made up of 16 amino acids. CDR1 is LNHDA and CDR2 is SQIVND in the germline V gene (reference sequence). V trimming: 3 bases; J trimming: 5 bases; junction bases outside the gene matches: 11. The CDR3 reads CASSIGTGPPGNEQYF. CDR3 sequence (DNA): TGTGCCAGTAGTATTGGGACAGGGCCCCCGGGCAACGAGCAGTACTTC. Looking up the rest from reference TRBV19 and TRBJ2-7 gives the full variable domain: DGGITQSPKYLFRKEGQNVTLSCEQNLNHDAMYWYRQDPGQGLRLIYYSQIVNDFQKGDIAEGYSVSREKKESFPLTVTSAQKNPTAFYLCASSIGTGPPGNEQYFGPGTRLTVT.

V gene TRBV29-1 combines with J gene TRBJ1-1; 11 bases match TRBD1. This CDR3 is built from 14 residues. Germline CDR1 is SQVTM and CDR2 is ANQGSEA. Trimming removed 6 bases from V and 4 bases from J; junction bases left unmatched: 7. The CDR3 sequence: CSVTAGTGGTEAFF. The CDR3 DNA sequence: TGCAGCGTCACGGCCGGGACAGGGGGCACTGAAGCTTTCTTT.

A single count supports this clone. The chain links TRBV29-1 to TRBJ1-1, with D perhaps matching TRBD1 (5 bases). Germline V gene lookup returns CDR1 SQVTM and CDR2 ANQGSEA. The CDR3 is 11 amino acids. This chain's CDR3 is CSGGTNTEAFF. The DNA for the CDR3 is TGCAGTGGGGGGACGAACACTGAAGCTTTCTTT.

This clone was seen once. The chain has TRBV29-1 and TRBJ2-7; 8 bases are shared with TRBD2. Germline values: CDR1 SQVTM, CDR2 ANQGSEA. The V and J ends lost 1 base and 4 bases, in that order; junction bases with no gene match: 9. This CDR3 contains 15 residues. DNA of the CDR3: TGCAGCGTTGAAGGGAGCGGGGGAACCGGGTACGAGCAGTACTTC. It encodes CSVEGSGGTGYEQYF.

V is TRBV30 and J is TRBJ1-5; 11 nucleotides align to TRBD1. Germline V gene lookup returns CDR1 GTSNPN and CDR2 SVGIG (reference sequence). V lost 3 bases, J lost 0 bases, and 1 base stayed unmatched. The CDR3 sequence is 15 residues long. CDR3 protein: CAWRGQGVSNQPQHF. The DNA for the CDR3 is TGTGCCTGGAGGGGACAGGGGGTTAGCAATCAGCCCCAGCATTTT.

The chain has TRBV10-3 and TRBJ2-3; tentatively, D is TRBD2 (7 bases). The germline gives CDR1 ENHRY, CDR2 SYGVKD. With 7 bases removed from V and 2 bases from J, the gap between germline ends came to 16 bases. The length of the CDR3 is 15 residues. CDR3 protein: CAINKQGGITDTQYF. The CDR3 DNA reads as TGTGCCATCAACAAACAGGGAGGGATCACAGATACGCAGTATTTT.

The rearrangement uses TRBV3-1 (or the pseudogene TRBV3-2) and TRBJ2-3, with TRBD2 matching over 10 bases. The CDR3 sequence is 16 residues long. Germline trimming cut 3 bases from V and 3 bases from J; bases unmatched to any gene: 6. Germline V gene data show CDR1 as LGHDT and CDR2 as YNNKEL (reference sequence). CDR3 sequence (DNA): TGTGCCAGCAGCCAGCCTAGCGGGGGATATACAGATACGCAGTATTTT. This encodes CASSQPSGGYTDTQYF.

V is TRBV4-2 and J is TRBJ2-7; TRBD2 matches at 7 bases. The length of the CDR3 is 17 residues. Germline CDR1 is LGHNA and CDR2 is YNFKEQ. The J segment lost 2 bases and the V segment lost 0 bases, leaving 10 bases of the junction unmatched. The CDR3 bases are TGTGCCAGCAGCCAAGACGCGAGTGCGGGAGTACCCTACGAGCAGTACTTC. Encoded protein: CASSQDASAGVPYEQYF.

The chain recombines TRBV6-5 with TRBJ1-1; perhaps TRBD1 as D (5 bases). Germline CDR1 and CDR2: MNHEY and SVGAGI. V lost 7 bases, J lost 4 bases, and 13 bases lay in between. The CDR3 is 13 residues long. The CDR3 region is CASKGLQGTEAFF. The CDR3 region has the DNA TGTGCCAGCAAAGGCCTCCAGGGCACTGAAGCTTTCTTT.

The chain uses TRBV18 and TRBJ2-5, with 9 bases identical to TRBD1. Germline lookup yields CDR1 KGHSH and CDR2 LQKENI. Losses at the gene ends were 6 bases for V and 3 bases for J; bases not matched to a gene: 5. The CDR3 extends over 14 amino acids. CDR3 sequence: CASSRRDREETQYF. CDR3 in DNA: TGTGCCAGCTCGCGCCGGGACAGGGAAGAGACCCAGTACTTC.

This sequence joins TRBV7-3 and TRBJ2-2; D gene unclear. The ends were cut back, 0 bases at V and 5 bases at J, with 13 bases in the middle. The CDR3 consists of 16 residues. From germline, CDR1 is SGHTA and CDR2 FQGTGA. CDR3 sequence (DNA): TGTGCCAGCAGCTTAACGTCCAGCCGCGGTACCGGGGAGCTGTTTTTT. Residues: CASSLTSSRGTGELFF.

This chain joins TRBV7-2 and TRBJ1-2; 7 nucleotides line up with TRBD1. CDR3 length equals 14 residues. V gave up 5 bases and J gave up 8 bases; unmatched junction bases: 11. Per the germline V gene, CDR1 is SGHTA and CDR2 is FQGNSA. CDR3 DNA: TGTGCCAGCAGCACCTACAGGGGTGACCTCGGCTACACCTTC. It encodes CASSTYRGDLGYTF.

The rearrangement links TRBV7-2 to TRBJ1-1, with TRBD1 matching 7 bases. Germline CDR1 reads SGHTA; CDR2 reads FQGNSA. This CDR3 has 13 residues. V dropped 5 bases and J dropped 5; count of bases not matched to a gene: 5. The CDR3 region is CASSTQQGTEAFF. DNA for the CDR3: TGTGCCAGCAGCACACAACAGGGGACTGAAGCTTTCTTT.

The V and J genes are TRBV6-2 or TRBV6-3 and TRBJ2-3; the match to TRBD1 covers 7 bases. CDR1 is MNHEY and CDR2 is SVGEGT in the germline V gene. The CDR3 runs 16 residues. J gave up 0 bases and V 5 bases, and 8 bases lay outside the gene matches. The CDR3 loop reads CASSTDRVVSTDTQYF. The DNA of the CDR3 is TGTGCCAGCAGTACCGACAGGGTCGTTAGCACAGATACGCAGTATTTT.

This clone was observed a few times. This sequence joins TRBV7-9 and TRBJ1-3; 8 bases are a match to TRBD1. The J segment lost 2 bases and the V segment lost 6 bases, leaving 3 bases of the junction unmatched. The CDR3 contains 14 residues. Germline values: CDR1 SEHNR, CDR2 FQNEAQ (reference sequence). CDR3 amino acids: CASSSTGAGNTIYF. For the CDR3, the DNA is TGTGCCAGCAGTTCGACAGGGGCTGGAAACACCATATATTTT.

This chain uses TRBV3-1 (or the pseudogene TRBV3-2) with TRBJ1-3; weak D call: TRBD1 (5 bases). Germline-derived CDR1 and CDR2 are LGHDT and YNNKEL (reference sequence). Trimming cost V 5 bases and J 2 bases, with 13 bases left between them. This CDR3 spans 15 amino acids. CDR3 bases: TGTGCCAGCAGCGCACAGGATCCCCCTGGAAACACCATATATTTT. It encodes CASSAQDPPGNTIYF.

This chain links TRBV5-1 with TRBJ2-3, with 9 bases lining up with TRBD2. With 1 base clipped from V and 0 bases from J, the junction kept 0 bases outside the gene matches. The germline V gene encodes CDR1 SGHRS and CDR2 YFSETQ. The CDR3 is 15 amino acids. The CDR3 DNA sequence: TGCGCCAGCAGCTTGCTAGCGGGAAGCACAGATACGCAGTATTTT. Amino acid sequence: CASSLLAGSTDTQYF.

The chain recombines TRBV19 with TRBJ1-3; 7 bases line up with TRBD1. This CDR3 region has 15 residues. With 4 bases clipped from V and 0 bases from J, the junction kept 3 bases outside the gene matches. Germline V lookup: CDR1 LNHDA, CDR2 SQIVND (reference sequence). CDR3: CASSKQGTSGNTIYF. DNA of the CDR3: TGTGCCAGTAGTAAACAGGGGACCTCTGGAAACACCATATATTTT.

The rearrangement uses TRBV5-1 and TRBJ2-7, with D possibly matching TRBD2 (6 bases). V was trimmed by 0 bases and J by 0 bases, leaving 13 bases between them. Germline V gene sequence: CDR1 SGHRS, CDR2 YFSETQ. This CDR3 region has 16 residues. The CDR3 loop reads CASSLVPGASSYEQYF. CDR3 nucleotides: TGCGCCAGCAGCTTGGTCCCGGGAGCAAGCTCCTACGAGCAGTACTTC.

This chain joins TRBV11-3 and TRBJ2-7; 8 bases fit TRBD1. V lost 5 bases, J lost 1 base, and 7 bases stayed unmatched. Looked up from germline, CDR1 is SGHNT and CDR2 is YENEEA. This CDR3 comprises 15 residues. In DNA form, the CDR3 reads TGTGCCAGCAGCCTAGCCGGGACAGGTTCCTACGAGCAGTACTTC. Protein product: CASSLAGTGSYEQYF.

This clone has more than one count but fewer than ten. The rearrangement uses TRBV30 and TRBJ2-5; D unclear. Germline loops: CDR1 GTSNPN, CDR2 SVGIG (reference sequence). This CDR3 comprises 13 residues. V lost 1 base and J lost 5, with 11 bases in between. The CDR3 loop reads CAWSGVARETQYF. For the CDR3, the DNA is TGTGCCTGGAGTGGGGTAGCCCGTGAGACCCAGTACTTC.

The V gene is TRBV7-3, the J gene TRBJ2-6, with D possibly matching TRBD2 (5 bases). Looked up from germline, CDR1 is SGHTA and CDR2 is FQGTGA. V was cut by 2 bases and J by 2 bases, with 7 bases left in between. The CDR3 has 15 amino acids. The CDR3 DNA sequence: TGTGCCAGCAGCTTATCCGGGGCTGGGGCCAACGTCCTGACTTTC. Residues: CASSLSGAGANVLTF.

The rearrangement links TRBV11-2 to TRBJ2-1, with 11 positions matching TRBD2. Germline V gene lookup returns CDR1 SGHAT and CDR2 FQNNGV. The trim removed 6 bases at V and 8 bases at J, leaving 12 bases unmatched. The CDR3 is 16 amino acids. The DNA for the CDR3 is TGTGCCAGCAGTCCCTCGCTACTAGCGGGAGTCCATGAGCAGTTCTTC. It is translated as CASSPSLLAGVHEQFF.

CDR3 sequence reads: CASSEGTGGHSNQPQHF. DNA of the CDR3: TGTGCCAGCAGTGAGGGGACAGGAGGACATAGCAATCAGCCCCAGCATTTT. The chain joins TRBV2 to TRBJ1-5; 8 bases map to TRBD1. Germline V gives CDR1 SNHLY, CDR2 FYNNEI. V was pared by 3 bases and J by 0 bases, with 7 bases of the junction left unmatched. This CDR3 is 17 amino acids long.